The T cell receptor (beta chain) described here comes from a study of T cells in Graves' hyperthyroidism and ophthalmopathy. The study, taken as a whole, reports: The model identified upcoming ophthalmopathy a median approximately six months ahead of onset.

An absence of ophthalmopathy progression within 18 months meant stable Graves' hyperthyroidism. This clonotype has a count of ten or more. Antigen unknown. Amplification of TCR beta CDR3 regions was performed using RNA transcripts as template. The study used the HTBI primer set for a first-round RT-PCR of the TCR CDR3. TCRdb called the multiplex PCR reads again in MiXCR, with one record for every CDR3 protein. Here the sample spans about 180,000 distinct CDR3 sequences, 17% being singletons. This CDR3 contains 17 residues. J was trimmed by 3 bases and V by 5 bases; bases with no gene match: 12. Germline CDR1 MNHEY, CDR2 SMNVEV (reference sequence).

The TCR comes from a woman aged 45 to 65 with Graves' hyperthyroidism. The V and J genes are TRBV27 and TRBJ2-7; 11 bases line up with TRBD1. Sequenced material: blood. The DNA of the CDR3 is TGTGCCAGCAGTCAGCCAAAGGGACAGGGGGGTTTCTACGAGCAGTACTTC. Translated: CASSQPKGQGGFYEQYF.